This entry describes one T cell receptor beta chain. The CDR3 loop spans 15 amino acids. Between the trimmed V and J ends, which lost 3 bases and 10 bases, there was a span of 17 bases. Germline V gives CDR1 SGDLS, CDR2 YYNGEE. This record belongs to a study of blood T cell repertoires in COVID-19. Turning to the study itself: Researchers got acute and convalescent COVID-19 samples from the United States, Italy and Spain. PBMCs, B-cell-depleted T cells, or T cells were the source of the cDNA or gDNA that made up the material.

As originally analysed: Quantification of nucleated cells was approximated via reference gene primer amplification. Generated by immunoSEQ multiplex PCR, the TCRdb table keeps only in-frame clones and is missing some. The V and J calls and clone size come from that table; D and trimming were worked out from the DNA. The sample has about 60,000 clones, approximately 84% seen once; the top ten hold about 16%. This receptor was obtained from a man aged 55-75 years with COVID-19, enrolled during active disease. The chain carries TRBV9 and TRBJ1-6; possible D gene TRBD1, 6 bases. The specimen was peripheral blood. Here the CDR3 DNA reads TGTGCCAGCAGCGGGGAAGGGGGTATACACTCACCCCTCCACTTT. The encoded protein is CASSGEGGIHSPLHF. Combining the CDR3 with reference TRBV9 and TRBJ1-6 gives the whole variable domain DSGVTQTPKHLITATGQRVTLRCSPRSGDLSVYWYQQSLDQGLQFLIQYYNGEERAKGNILERFSAQQFPDLHSELNLSSLELGDSALYFCASSGEGGIHSPLHFGNGTRLTVT.